The rows below give T cell receptor beta chains drawn from one sample of a study of OX40 agonist ivuxolimab in advanced cancers. Using immunoSEQ multiplex PCR, the repertoire was profiled, and TCRdb retains in-frame clones only, with some absent. The data hold roughly 70,000 clones, with about 88% observed a single time. The specimen comprised CD4+ or CD8+ T cells sorted from blood, sampled in a trial of the OX40 agonist ivuxolimab. The receptors were gathered from an adult with an advanced solid tumor such as melanoma, head and neck, liver or kidney cancer. CDR3s include the opening cysteine and the closing phenylalanine or tryptophan. A D gene is named only where the DNA matches it firmly. Not every row has a clone size; where given, it reads once, few, many or a size class.

v_call: TRBV10-1; clone_size: NA; j_call: TRBJ2-1; d_call: NA; cdr3_nt: TGCGCCAGCAGTGAAAGAGGGGGACGGGGTTGGAATGAGCAGTTCTTC; cdr3_aa: CASSERGGRGWNEQFF
v_call: TRBV18; clone_size: NA; j_call: TRBJ2-7; d_call: TRBD1; cdr3_nt: TGTGCCAGCTCCCGACAGGGCGGCTCCTACGAGCAGTACTTC; cdr3_aa: CASSRQGGSYEQYF
v_call: TRBV5-1; clone_size: NA; j_call: TRBJ1-1; d_call: NA; cdr3_nt: TGCGCCAGCAGCTTGGCCACGGACCTAAAAGCTTTCTTT; cdr3_aa: CASSLATDLKAFF
v_call: TRBV10-1; clone_size: NA; j_call: TRBJ2-1; d_call: NA; cdr3_nt: TGCGCCAGCAGTGACGAGAGGAGTGAGCAGTTCTTC; cdr3_aa: CASSDERSEQFF
v_call: TRBV27; clone_size: NA; j_call: TRBJ2-1; d_call: NA; cdr3_nt: TGTGCCAGCAGTCTGGGCCTCAACAATGAGCAGTTCTTC; cdr3_aa: CASSLGLNNEQFF
v_call: TRBV5-1; clone_size: NA; j_call: TRBJ2-7; d_call: NA; cdr3_nt: TGCGCCAGCAGCCCACCCGGGAACGAGCAGTACTTC; cdr3_aa: CASSPPGNEQYF
v_call: TRBV9; clone_size: NA; j_call: TRBJ2-1; d_call: TRBD2; cdr3_nt: TGTGCCAGCAAACCCGGACTAGCGGGAGTTGGTGAGCAGTTCTTC; cdr3_aa: CASKPGLAGVGEQFF
v_call: TRBV10-3; clone_size: NA; j_call: TRBJ2-1; d_call: NA; cdr3_nt: TGTGCCATCAGTGGCAGGATGGATGGCAATGAGCAGTTCTTC; cdr3_aa: CAISGRMDGNEQFF
v_call: TRBV6-6; clone_size: NA; j_call: TRBJ2-3; d_call: NA; cdr3_nt: TGTGCCAGCAGTCGAAGAGGGGTTGTGGGGTCAGATACGCAGTATTTT; cdr3_aa: CASSRRGVVGSDTQYF
v_call: TRBV5-6; clone_size: NA; j_call: TRBJ1-1; d_call: NA; cdr3_nt: TGTGCCAGCAGCCCACAGCCCAACACTGAAGCTTTCTTT; cdr3_aa: CASSPQPNTEAFF
v_call: TRBV27; clone_size: NA; j_call: TRBJ2-2; d_call: NA; cdr3_nt: TGTGCCAGCACCTCGGGGCTCGGGGAGCTGTTTTTT; cdr3_aa: CASTSGLGELFF
v_call: TRBV7-3; clone_size: NA; j_call: TRBJ2-3; d_call: NA; cdr3_nt: TGTGCCAGCAGCGGAAGCACAGATACGCAGTATTTT; cdr3_aa: CASSGSTDTQYF
v_call: TRBV19; clone_size: NA; j_call: TRBJ2-1; d_call: TRBD2; cdr3_nt: TGTGCCAGTAGCTCGGGACTAAATTACAATGAGCAGTTCTTC; cdr3_aa: CASSSGLNYNEQFF
v_call: TRBV10-2; clone_size: NA; j_call: TRBJ1-5; d_call: TRBD1; cdr3_nt: TGCGCCAGCCGTCCACAGGGGGCCAATCAGCCCCAGCATTTT; cdr3_aa: CASRPQGANQPQHF
v_call: TRBV5-1; clone_size: NA; j_call: TRBJ2-7; d_call: TRBD1; cdr3_nt: TGCGCCAGCAGCTTGGAGGACAGGGGGTCCGAGCAGTACTTC; cdr3_aa: CASSLEDRGSEQYF
v_call: TRBV11-2; clone_size: NA; j_call: TRBJ2-2; d_call: NA; cdr3_nt: TGTGCCAGCAGCATTGGCCTACAAGGCGCCGGGGAGCTGTTTTTT; cdr3_aa: CASSIGLQGAGELFF
v_call: TRBV15; clone_size: NA; j_call: TRBJ2-2; d_call: TRBD2; cdr3_nt: TGTGCCACCAGGCTAGCGGCGAACACCGGGGAGCTGTTTTTT; cdr3_aa: CATRLAANTGELFF
v_call: TRBV29-1; clone_size: NA; j_call: TRBJ2-1; d_call: TRBD2; cdr3_nt: TGCAGCGTTCGTCGGCTAGCGGGTGGGAGCTCCTACAATGAGCAGTTCTTC; cdr3_aa: CSVRRLAGGSSYNEQFF
v_call: TRBV20-1; clone_size: NA; j_call: TRBJ2-7; d_call: TRBD1; cdr3_nt: TGCAGTGCAAGGACAGGGCCCGAGCAGTACTTC; cdr3_aa: CSARTGPEQYF
v_call: TRBV5-1; clone_size: NA; j_call: TRBJ2-1; d_call: TRBD1; cdr3_nt: TGCGCCAGCAGGGAGGACAGGGGCTATTACAATGAGCAGTTCTTC; cdr3_aa: CASREDRGYYNEQFF
v_call: TRBV10-3; clone_size: NA; j_call: TRBJ2-6; d_call: TRBD1; cdr3_nt: TGTGCCACCCAGGGGGAGAACGGGGCCAACGTCCTGACTTTC; cdr3_aa: CATQGENGANVLTF
v_call: TRBV6-5; clone_size: NA; j_call: TRBJ1-1; d_call: NA; cdr3_nt: TGTGCCAGCAGTTACTCGAACCCAGGGTCTGGGACTGAAGCTTTCTTT; cdr3_aa: CASSYSNPGSGTEAFF
v_call: TRBV27; clone_size: NA; j_call: TRBJ1-4; d_call: TRBD1; cdr3_nt: TGTGCCAGCAGTACGACAGGGGAAAGGGGTGAAAAACTGTTTTTT; cdr3_aa: CASSTTGERGEKLFF
v_call: TRBV9; clone_size: NA; j_call: TRBJ1-6; d_call: NA; cdr3_nt: TGTGCCAGCAGCGTCCAGGGAGCAGGAACACCCCTCCACTTT; cdr3_aa: CASSVQGAGTPLHF
v_call: TRBV2; clone_size: once; j_call: TRBJ1-2; d_call: TRBD1; cdr3_nt: TGTGCCAGCAGAACGATGACAGGGGCGGCTAACTATGGCTACACCTTC; cdr3_aa: CASRTMTGAANYGYTF
v_call: TRBV7-9; clone_size: NA; j_call: TRBJ2-7; d_call: NA; cdr3_nt: TGTGCCAGCAGCTTAGTTCCAGGGAACGAGCAGTACTTC; cdr3_aa: CASSLVPGNEQYF
v_call: TRBV18; clone_size: NA; j_call: TRBJ1-1; d_call: NA; cdr3_nt: TGTGCCAGCTCCCTCTGGGAGGGGCTACACACTGAAGCTTTCTTT; cdr3_aa: CASSLWEGLHTEAFF
v_call: TRBV2; clone_size: few; j_call: TRBJ1-5; d_call: TRBD1; cdr3_nt: TGTGCCAGCCTAGGACAGGGGGGCAGCAATCAGCCCCAGCATTTT; cdr3_aa: CASLGQGGSNQPQHF
v_call: TRBV6-1; clone_size: NA; j_call: TRBJ2-1; d_call: NA; cdr3_nt: TGTGCCAGCAGTGAAGATCTCGGGGATGAGCAGTTCTTC; cdr3_aa: CASSEDLGDEQFF
v_call: TRBV30; clone_size: few; j_call: TRBJ2-7; d_call: NA; cdr3_nt: TGTGCCTGGAGTAGGGGCGGGAACCAACGCTACGAGCAGTACTTC; cdr3_aa: CAWSRGGNQRYEQYF
v_call: TRBV7-3; clone_size: NA; j_call: TRBJ1-1; d_call: NA; cdr3_nt: TGTGCCAGCAGCCTCGAGCGGACAGCTGAAGCTTTCTTT; cdr3_aa: CASSLERTAEAFF
v_call: TRBV7-3; clone_size: NA; j_call: TRBJ2-1; d_call: NA; cdr3_nt: TGTGCCAGCAGCTTAGGGCCCTACAATGAGCAGTTCTTC; cdr3_aa: CASSLGPYNEQFF
v_call: TRBV6-5; clone_size: NA; j_call: TRBJ2-5; d_call: NA; cdr3_nt: TGTGCCAGCAGTCAAAACACCGGGACAAGAGAGACCCAGTACTTC; cdr3_aa: CASSQNTGTRETQYF
v_call: TRBV4-2; clone_size: NA; j_call: TRBJ2-2; d_call: NA; cdr3_nt: TGTGCCAGCAGCCAAGAGAAGGGGCTAAACACCGGGGAGCTGTTTTTT; cdr3_aa: CASSQEKGLNTGELFF
v_call: TRBV11-3; clone_size: NA; j_call: TRBJ2-5; d_call: NA; cdr3_nt: TGTGCCAGCAGCTCTAGTGGGGGGCGACTCTCAGAGACCCAGTACTTC; cdr3_aa: CASSSSGGRLSETQYF
v_call: TRBV7-8; clone_size: few; j_call: TRBJ1-3; d_call: TRBD1; cdr3_nt: TGTGCCAGCAGCTTATTTCTTGACAGGGGCGGAAACACCATATATTTT; cdr3_aa: CASSLFLDRGGNTIYF
v_call: TRBV6-5; clone_size: NA; j_call: TRBJ1-3; d_call: NA; cdr3_nt: TGTGCCAGCAGCCCGGGGCACTTACGAAACACCATATATTTT; cdr3_aa: CASSPGHLRNTIYF
v_call: TRBV7-3; clone_size: NA; j_call: TRBJ2-3; d_call: NA; cdr3_nt: TGTGCCAGCAGCGAGGGGACTTTCACAGATACGCAGTATTTT; cdr3_aa: CASSEGTFTDTQYF
v_call: TRBV28; clone_size: NA; j_call: TRBJ1-5; d_call: NA; cdr3_nt: TGTGCCAGCAGTATTACCGGGACAAAGGGTAATCAGCCCCAGCATTTT; cdr3_aa: CASSITGTKGNQPQHF
v_call: TRBV7-9; clone_size: NA; j_call: TRBJ2-3; d_call: TRBD2; cdr3_nt: TGTGCCAGCAGCGCCAGACTAGCTGCCGATACGCAGTATTTT; cdr3_aa: CASSARLAADTQYF
v_call: TRBV7-9; clone_size: NA; j_call: TRBJ2-7; d_call: TRBD2; cdr3_nt: TGTGCCAGCAGCTTAGGAACTAGCGGGAGGAGAGAGTACTTC; cdr3_aa: CASSLGTSGRREYF
v_call: TRBV30; clone_size: NA; j_call: TRBJ2-5; d_call: TRBD2; cdr3_nt: TGTGCCTGGAAAGCCGCGGGAGCGGGTAAAGAGACCCAGTACTTC; cdr3_aa: CAWKAAGAGKETQYF
v_call: TRBV14; clone_size: NA; j_call: TRBJ2-5; d_call: NA; cdr3_nt: TGTGCCAGCAGCCAACCTCCTCAAGAGACCCAGTACTTC; cdr3_aa: CASSQPPQETQYF
v_call: TRBV5-1; clone_size: NA; j_call: TRBJ2-2; d_call: TRBD1; cdr3_nt: TGCGCCAGCAGCTTTTCCGGGACAGGGGTACACGGGGAGCTGTTTTTT; cdr3_aa: CASSFSGTGVHGELFF
v_call: TRBV7-3; clone_size: NA; j_call: TRBJ2-1; d_call: NA; cdr3_nt: TGTGCCAGCAGCAGAAGCGGACACTCCTACAATGAGCAGTTCTTC; cdr3_aa: CASSRSGHSYNEQFF
v_call: TRBV4-2; clone_size: NA; j_call: TRBJ2-5; d_call: TRBD1; cdr3_nt: TGTGCCAGCAGCCAACCCTCCGGGACAGTACCCTATTTTGAGACCCAGTACTTC; cdr3_aa: CASSQPSGTVPYFETQYF
v_call: TRBV18; clone_size: NA; j_call: TRBJ2-3; d_call: TRBD2; cdr3_nt: TGTGCCAGCTCACCTCGTACCTACAGACCGGGACTAGCGGGGCCCACAGATACGCAGTATTTT; cdr3_aa: CASSPRTYRPGLAGPTDTQYF
v_call: TRBV7-3; clone_size: NA; j_call: TRBJ2-7; d_call: NA; cdr3_nt: TGTGCCAGCAGCCCGGCTGGCAGGGACTACGAGCAGTACTTC; cdr3_aa: CASSPAGRDYEQYF
v_call: TRBV2; clone_size: NA; j_call: TRBJ2-3; d_call: TRBD2; cdr3_nt: TGTGCCAGCAGTGAGGATAGCGGGAGGGCCGGGAGCACAGATACGCAGTATTTT; cdr3_aa: CASSEDSGRAGSTDTQYF